Following are 12 T cell receptor beta chains from one sample sequenced in a study of T cell responses to AZD1222 COVID-19 vaccine. Profiling relied on immunoSEQ multiplex PCR, and the TCRdb table lists in-frame clones only, not all of them. Among nearly 110,000 clones listed, 90% were seen once. Sequencing used peripheral blood, obtained 28 days after the second AZD1222 dose. Receptors originate from an adult who received the AZD1222 COVID-19 vaccine.

The genes are TRBV7-8 and TRBJ1-2, with D possibly matching TRBD1 (6 bases). CDR3 length: 16 residues. Trimming removed 5 bases from V and 5 bases from J, with 21 bases in between. Germline CDR1 is SGHVS and CDR2 is FQNEAQ. CDR3 bases: TGTGCCAGCAGCCCAAAGGGGGGAACACATCAGTATGGCTACACCTTC. It translates to CASSPKGGTHQYGYTF.

This chain joins TRBV2 and TRBJ2-2, with D unresolved. CDR1 is SNHLY, CDR2 FYNNEI, per germline. Trimming stripped 2 bases from V and 5 bases from J, with 6 bases between. The CDR3 has 13 residues. The DNA of the CDR3 is TGTGCCAGCAGTGAAATGAGAACCGGGGAGCTGTTTTTT. Translation: CASSEMRTGELFF. Based on the CDR3 plus reference TRBV2 and TRBJ2-2, the full variable domain is EPEVTQTPSHQVTQMGQEVILRCVPISNHLYFYWYRQILGQKVEFLVSFYNNEISEKSEIFDDQFSVERPDGSNFTLKIRSTKLEDSAMYFCASSEMRTGELFFGEGSRLTVL.

In regard to this clone: A junction boundary mismatches the germline segment, possibly from a read error. The chain uses TRBV7-7 and TRBJ2-2; D gene ambiguous. Germline CDR1 is SSHAT and CDR2 is FNYEAQ (reference sequence). This CDR3 contains 13 residues. CDR3 sequence (DNA): TGTGCTAGCAGCTCCGATACAATCGGGGAGCTGTTTTTT. Its protein is CASSSDTIGELFF. The full variable domain, with the rest looked up from reference TRBV7-7 and TRBJ2-2, is GAGVSQSPRYKVTKRGQDVTLRCDPISSHATLYWYQQALGQGPEFLTYFNYEAQPDKSGLPSDRFSAERPEGSISTLTIQRTEQRDSAMYRCASSSDTIGELFFGEGSRLTVL.

The CDR3 sequence is CASSLGWRTDTQYF. DNA of the CDR3: TGTGCCAGCAGCTTAGGGTGGAGGACAGATACGCAGTATTTT. The rearrangement joins TRBV5-4 to TRBJ2-3, with D possibly TRBD2 on 5 matching bases. The V end was cut by 2 bases, the J end by 3 bases, with 10 bases between. Germline V gene data show CDR1 as SGHNT and CDR2 as YYREEE (reference sequence). This CDR3 is 14 amino acids long.

V usage is TRBV5-1 and J usage is TRBJ1-1; 7 bases line up with TRBD1. Per the germline V gene, CDR1 is SGHRS and CDR2 is YFSETQ. Losses at the gene ends were 0 bases for V and 6 bases for J; bases not matched to a gene: 5. CDR3 length: 14 amino acids. As DNA, the CDR3 is TGCGCCAGCAGCTTGGGACAGGGTGGAGCTGAAGCTTTCTTT. Protein product: CASSLGQGGAEAFF.

The chain recombines TRBV27 with TRBJ2-7, with 7 positions matching TRBD1. The CDR3 extends over 15 amino acids. Germline trimming cut 6 bases from V and 0 bases from J; bases unmatched to any gene: 8. Germline-derived CDR1 and CDR2 are MNHEY and SMNVEV (reference sequence). The CDR3 here is CASRLTGLSSYEQYF. The CDR3 nucleotides are TGTGCCAGCAGGCTGACAGGGCTAAGCTCCTACGAGCAGTACTTC.

V usage is TRBV19 and J usage is TRBJ1-1; TRBD1 might be the D (5 bases). The length of the CDR3 is 15 residues. Between the trimmed V and J ends, which lost 8 bases and 1 base, there was a span of 17 bases. CDR1 is LNHDA and CDR2 is SQIVND in the germline V gene (reference sequence). CDR3 sequence: CASFPGHEGNTEAFF. The CDR3 region has the DNA TGTGCCAGTTTTCCGGGGCATGAGGGGAACACTGAAGCTTTCTTT. Looking up the rest from reference TRBV19 and TRBJ1-1 gives the full variable domain: DGGITQSPKYLFRKEGQNVTLSCEQNLNHDAMYWYRQDPGQGLRLIYYSQIVNDFQKGDIAEGYSVSREKKESFPLTVTSAQKNPTAFYLCASFPGHEGNTEAFFGQGTRLTVV.

J is TRBJ1-4 and V is TRBV30; D unclear. This CDR3 is 13 amino acids long. Germline V gene sequence: CDR1 GTSNPN, CDR2 SVGIG (reference sequence). Trimming took 3 bases from V and 10 from J, leaving 15 bases between them. CDR3 amino acids: CAWRREWIGKLFF. The CDR3 bases are TGTGCCTGGAGAAGGGAATGGATCGGAAAACTGTTTTTT.

The chain has TRBV6-5 and TRBJ2-7, with 13 bases that match TRBD2. Germline V gene sequence: CDR1 MNHEY, CDR2 SVGAGI. The CDR3 runs 15 residues. Losses at the gene ends were 4 bases for V and 4 bases for J; bases not matched to a gene: 4. The CDR3 DNA follows: TGTGCCAGCAGTTTCACTAGCGGGGGGGAATACGAGCAGTACTTC. This translates into CASSFTSGGEYEQYF.

This clone was counted once. J is TRBJ1-2 and V is TRBV25-1, with 9 bases lining up with TRBD1. V trimming: 4 bases; J trimming: 1 base; junction bases outside the gene matches: 10. The germline V gene encodes CDR1 MGHDK and CDR2 SYGVNS. This CDR3 has 17 residues. The CDR3 DNA reads TGTGCCAGCAGTGCCTCCGGGACAGGGCCCAATAACTATGGCTACACCTTC. Translating it yields CASSASGTGPNNYGYTF.

The chain carries TRBV27 and TRBJ2-3; a weak D match, TRBD2 (5 bases). CDR3 length equals 14 residues. V shed 6 bases and J shed 3 bases, with 13 bases lying between them. Looked up from germline, CDR1 is MNHEY and CDR2 is SMNVEV (reference sequence). The CDR3 DNA sequence: TGTGCCAGCAGCTCCTACGGGGAAACAGATACGCAGTATTTT. Amino acids: CASSSYGETDTQYF.

The genes are TRBV27 and TRBJ1-5; D uncertain. The V end was cut by 5 bases, the J end by 5 bases, with 10 bases between. The length of the CDR3 is 13 residues. Germline CDR1 is MNHEY and CDR2 is SMNVEV (reference sequence). CDR3 DNA: TGTGCCAGCAGTATTCAGTCGCATCAGCCCCAGCATTTT. Translating gives CASSIQSHQPQHF.